This TCR beta chain was retrieved from a study of blood T cells in healthy people across ages. The germline V gene has CDR1 SGHAT and CDR2 FQNNGV. The CDR3 consists of 15 residues. In each sample, at least 6 million PBMCs were isolated. The second PCR ran about 6 to 11 cycles with a sample-barcoded 5' primer and J-beta primers. In TCRdb, the 5' RACE reads were re-called with MiXCR into one record per CDR3 protein. The sample shows 1.5 million to 2 million distinct CDR3 sequences, roughly 50% of them seen only once. Material: blood. The origin of this receptor is a woman between 40 and 50 years old in good health. The chain has TRBV11-2 and TRBJ2-4, with D perhaps given as TRBD1 or TRBD2 (7 bases each). The J call is uncertain, as TRBJ2-5 better fits the DNA end. In DNA, the CDR3 is TGTGCCAGCAGCTTAGACCCAGGGGGGGGAGAGACCCAGTACTTC. Encoded protein: CASSLDPGGGETQYF.